What follows is one TCR beta chain and its context. Antigen unknown. The sample is drawn from a study of cytomegalovirus exposure and HLA in healthy donors. Turning to the study itself: Previous work identified some 120 million unique TCR beta sequences from 150 million to 200 million T cells.

Each donor was nominally healthy when sampled (though unrecorded immune exposures were likely). The PCR made use of 60 Vbeta and 13 Jbeta primers. Clones were read by immunoSEQ multiplex PCR, and TCRdb kept only the in-frame ones, dropping some. Of some 150,000 clones in the sample, roughly 75% were seen once. Study conclusions and caveats: Most likely, a cluster of highly shared sequence variants arose as a sequencing artifact.

The sequence derives from a man aged 35 to 55 in good health and CMV-seronegative. Sample: PBMCs.

For the CDR3, the DNA is TGCGCCAGCAGCCCTCAGGGGGCTGGAAACACCATATATTTT. Encoded protein: CASSPQGAGNTIYF. The chain carries TRBV5-1 and TRBJ1-3; 7 bases align to TRBD1. The ends lost 4 bases at V and 2 bases at J; junction bases unmatched: 3. The germline gives CDR1 SGHRS, CDR2 YFSETQ. The length of the CDR3 is 14 residues.